This passage covers 27 T cell receptor beta chains from one sample sequenced in a study of T cells in Graves' hyperthyroidism and ophthalmopathy. Researchers took RNA transcripts and amplified the TCR beta CDR3 regions from them. TCR CDR3 regions were first amplified by RT-PCR with HTBI primers. TCRdb re-called the multiplex PCR reads with MiXCR, one entry per CDR3 protein. The table includes 400,000 to 550,000 distinct CDR3 sequences, around a quarter detected once. Sample: blood. Receptors were obtained from a woman in her twenties or thirties with Graves' ophthalmopathy.

At least ten counts were recorded for this clonotype. This rearrangement joins TRBV6-5 to TRBJ1-2; TRBD1 might be the D (6 bases). The CDR3 sequence is 12 residues long. V shed 5 bases and J shed 7 bases, with 11 bases lying between them. The germline CDR1 and CDR2 sequences are MNHEY and SVGAGI. CDR3 sequence (DNA): TGTGCCAGCAGTCAGGGACAACGTGGCTACACCTTC. This gives the protein CASSQGQRGYTF.

This clonotype was recorded a few times. CDR3 protein: CASSYDGGAIGYTF. The CDR3 bases are TGTGCCAGCAGTTACGACGGGGGCGCTATTGGCTACACCTTC. This rearrangement joins TRBV6-5 to TRBJ1-2; a possible D gene is TRBD1 (6 bases). This CDR3 comprises 14 residues. The V gene's germline CDR1 is MNHEY and CDR2 SVGAGI. V dropped 2 bases and J dropped 7 bases, with 14 bases sitting between them.

There are many counts of this clonotype. V is TRBV7-3 and J is TRBJ1-1; D unclear. V shed 5 bases and J shed 2 bases, with 9 bases lying between them. Per germline, CDR1 SGHTA and CDR2 FQGTGA. CDR3 size: 13 residues. CDR3 residues: CASSDQPNTEAFF. Written as DNA, the CDR3 is TGTGCCAGCAGCGATCAGCCTAACACTGAAGCTTTCTTT.

This clonotype was found many times. This sequence joins TRBV12-3 or TRBV12-4 and TRBJ1-5; maybe TRBD1 (6 bases). The V and J ends lost 0 bases and 5 bases respectively, with 11 bases between them. The CDR3 is 15 residues long. The CDR3 DNA is TGTGCCAGCAGTTTAGCGCCGGCAGGGGATCAGCCCCAGCATTTT. Residues: CASSLAPAGDQPQHF.

This clonotype was found many times. The chain recombines TRBV30 with TRBJ2-5; a possible D gene is TRBD1 (5 bases). This CDR3 is 17 amino acids long. Trimming cost V 2 bases and J 2 bases, with 21 bases left between them. Germline CDR1 reads GTSNPN; CDR2 reads SVGIG (reference sequence). The CDR3 sequence: CAWSSWQPQGDQETQYF. DNA of the CDR3: TGTGCCTGGAGTAGTTGGCAGCCCCAAGGGGATCAAGAGACCCAGTACTTC.

This clonotype has at least ten counts. The rearrangement joins TRBV6-1 to TRBJ1-2; 8 positions agree with TRBD1. The V segment lost 4 bases and the J segment 10 bases; nucleotides outside the gene matches: 14. The CDR3 has 15 residues. Germline values: CDR1 MNHNS, CDR2 SASEGT. CDR3 bases: TGTGCCAGCAGTGGGAGAGGACAGGGAGGTATAGACTACACCTTC. Translated: CASSGRGQGGIDYTF.

V and J are TRBV27 and TRBJ1-1; a possible D gene is TRBD1 (6 bases). Trimming shortened V by 8 bases and J by 7 bases, and 17 bases separated the two germline ends. The CDR3 sequence is 13 residues long. CDR1 MNHEY and CDR2 SMNVEV come from the germline V gene (reference sequence). CDR3: CASRYNREGEAFF. The CDR3 nucleotides read TGTGCCAGCCGATACAACAGGGAAGGTGAAGCTTTCTTT.

This clonotype was detected many times. This sequence joins TRBV5-5 and TRBJ1-1; the D is unclear. Between the trimmed V and J ends, which lost 5 bases and 1 base, there was a span of 12 bases. The CDR3 is made up of 14 amino acids. CDR1 and CDR2 from the germline V gene are SGHKS and YYEKEE (reference sequence). The CDR3 DNA reads TGTGCCAGCAGGGGTCAAGACGGGAACACTGAAGCTTTCTTT. Translating gives CASRGQDGNTEAFF.

This clonotype was found many times. The chain uses TRBV28 and TRBJ1-1; tentatively, D is TRBD1 (6 bases). Germline V gene data show CDR1 as MDHEN and CDR2 as SYDVKM. V lost 7 bases and J lost 2, with 20 bases in between. The CDR3 sequence is 16 residues long. The CDR3 bases are TGTGCCAGCATCCGAGGGGGGGGCGGAGGTAACACTGAAGCTTTCTTT. Its protein is CASIRGGGGGNTEAFF.

The V call is TRBV5-1, the J call TRBJ1-2; D is uncertain. CDR1 and CDR2 (germline): SGHRS, YFSETQ. Trimming shortened V by 1 base and J by 5 bases, and 9 bases separated the two germline ends. The CDR3 covers 13 residues. The chain's CDR3 is CASSLIGEYGYTF. CDR3 sequence (DNA): TGCGCCAGCAGCTTGATAGGAGAGTATGGCTACACCTTC.

Note on this clonotype: The germline gene is not matched at one end of the junction; a read error may be the cause. The chain couples TRBV5-1 to TRBJ2-2, with 9 bases matching TRBD1. This CDR3 has 17 residues. Germline-derived CDR1 and CDR2 are SGHRS and YFSETQ. The CDR3 DNA is TGCGCCAGCAGCTTGGCCCCGGGACAGGGCGACACCGGGGAGCTGTTGTTT. As protein: CASSLAPGQGDTGELLF. Full variable domain (rest looked up from reference TRBV5-1 and TRBJ2-2): KAGVTQTPRYLIKTRGQQVTLSCSPISGHRSVSWYQQTPGQGLQFLFEYFSETQRNKGNFPGRFSGRQFSNSRSEMNVSTLELGDSALYLCASSLAPGQGDTGELLFGEGSRLTVL.

This clonotype was seen many times. The V call is TRBV30, the J call TRBJ1-2, with D unresolved. Deletions cut 3 bases from V and 1 base from J, with 12 bases between. The CDR3 runs to 14 residues. CDR1 is GTSNPN and CDR2 is SVGIG in the germline V gene (reference sequence). The CDR3 protein is CAWRELGINYGYTF. CDR3 nucleotides: TGTGCCTGGAGGGAGCTGGGCATTAACTATGGCTACACCTTC.

There are many counts of this clonotype. The chain carries TRBV7-9 and TRBJ2-5; D gene unclear. The germline gives CDR1 SEHNR, CDR2 FQNEAQ (reference sequence). The CDR3 runs to 13 residues. V lost 1 base and J lost 3, with 6 bases in between. The CDR3 region has the DNA TGTGCCAGCAGCTTAGATGGAGAAGAGACCCAGTACTTC. It yields the protein CASSLDGEETQYF. Variable domain in full (rest from reference TRBV7-9 and TRBJ2-5): DTGVSQNPRHKITKRGQNVTFRCDPISEHNRLYWYRQTLGQGPEFLTYFQNEAQLEKSRLLSDRFSAERPKGSFSTLEIQRTEQGDSAMYLCASSLDGEETQYFGPGTRLLVL.

This clonotype was detected a few times. This chain links TRBV2 with TRBJ1-5; D is undetermined. V lost 4 bases to trimming and J lost 6 bases, with 13 bases between them. Germline CDR1 SNHLY, CDR2 FYNNEI. CDR3 length: 14 amino acids. The CDR3 sequence: CASSGAGGRQPQHF. The DNA for the CDR3 is TGTGCCAGCAGTGGAGCCGGAGGGCGTCAGCCCCAGCATTTT.

This chain uses TRBV19 with TRBJ2-7, with 9 bases fitting TRBD1. With 6 bases clipped from V and 2 bases from J, the junction kept 17 bases outside the gene matches. This CDR3 is 18 amino acids long. CDR1 and CDR2 (germline): LNHDA, SQIVND (reference sequence). The CDR3 nucleotides read TGTGCCAGTAGAACTAGTAAGGTAGCCGGGACAGGGACCTACGAGCAGTACTTC. Amino acid sequence: CASRTSKVAGTGTYEQYF.

This clonotype was observed at least ten times. The chain links TRBV29-1 to TRBJ2-6, with 7 positions matching TRBD1. The CDR3 has 15 amino acids. Trimming took 1 base from V and 0 from J; bases not matched to a gene: 0. The germline V gene encodes CDR1 SQVTM and CDR2 ANQGSEA. CDR3 residues: CSVEGQGSGANVLTF. CDR3 in DNA: TGCAGCGTTGAAGGACAGGGCTCTGGGGCCAACGTCCTGACTTTC.

V is TRBV7-2 and J is TRBJ1-1, with D perhaps matching TRBD1 (5 bases). CDR1 and CDR2 (germline): SGHTA, FQGNSA. V shed 9 bases and J shed 11 bases, with 25 bases lying between them. This CDR3 is built from 14 residues. The CDR3 reads CASTSGGPMLTAFF. In DNA form, the CDR3 reads TGTGCCAGTACATCCGGGGGTCCGATGCTTACTGCTTTCTTT.

This clonotype has a single count. The rearrangement joins TRBV6-2 or TRBV6-3 to TRBJ1-2; D might be TRBD1 (6 bases). With 5 bases removed from V and 4 bases from J, the gap between germline ends came to 14 bases. The CDR3 is made up of 14 amino acids. Germline V gene sequence: CDR1 MNHEY, CDR2 SVGEGT. CDR3 in DNA: TGTGCCAGCAGTCCCCCGACAGGCCCCTATGGCTACACCTTC. Amino acid sequence: CASSPPTGPYGYTF.

The CDR3 coding sequence is TGCGCCAGCAGCCAAGTGCAGGGCGAGAACTATGGCTACACCTTC. Translating it yields CASSQVQGENYGYTF. This chain joins TRBV4-1 and TRBJ1-2; the D gene is possibly TRBD1 (5 bases). The CDR3 runs to 15 residues. Germline values: CDR1 MGHRA, CDR2 YSYEKL. Between the trimmed V and J ends, which lost 1 base and 2 bases, there was a span of 11 bases.

The rearrangement uses TRBV7-8 and TRBJ2-7; D not resolved. This CDR3 region has 14 residues. Germline V gene lookup returns CDR1 SGHVS and CDR2 FQNEAQ. Trimming removed 1 base from V and 4 bases from J, with 11 bases in between. CDR3 amino acids: CASSLGFPGYEQYF. CDR3 coding DNA: TGTGCCAGCAGCTTAGGATTTCCCGGGTACGAGCAGTACTTC.

This clonotype was observed a few times. V gene TRBV7-2 combines with J gene TRBJ1-5; 9 bases fit TRBD1. The CDR3 extends over 13 amino acids. Germline V lookup: CDR1 SGHTA, CDR2 FQGNSA. V dropped 3 bases and J dropped 8; count of bases not matched to a gene: 2. The CDR3 sequence: CASSFRTGEPQHF. The DNA of the CDR3 is TGTGCCAGCAGCTTCCGGACAGGGGAGCCCCAGCATTTT. The variable domain in full, completed from reference TRBV7-2 and TRBJ1-5, reads GAGVSQSPSNKVTEKGKDVELRCDPISGHTALYWYRQSLGQGLEFLIYFQGNSAPDKSGLPSDRFSAERTGGSVSTLTIQRTQQEDSAVYLCASSFRTGEPQHFGDGTRLSIL.

The chain carries TRBV10-3 and TRBJ2-7; D may correspond to TRBD1 or TRBD2 (6 bases each). With 4 bases removed from V and 3 bases from J, the gap between germline ends came to 13 bases. The CDR3 is made up of 14 amino acids. CDR1 is ENHRY and CDR2 is SYGVKD in the germline V gene. CDR3: CAISVVRGGYEQYF. The DNA for the CDR3 is TGTGCCATCAGTGTTGTCAGGGGAGGCTACGAGCAGTACTTC.

Notes on this clonotype: The germline gene is not matched at one end of the junction; a read error may be the cause. V is TRBV24-1 and J is TRBJ1-2; D is unresolved. The CDR3 contains 14 residues. Germline V gives CDR1 KGHDR, CDR2 SFDVKD. In DNA form, the CDR3 reads TGTGCCACCGATCGTGACAAAGCGGTATATGCCTACACCTTC. It encodes CATDRDKAVYAYTF.

This clonotype was seen ten or more times. The J gene is TRBJ1-2, the V gene TRBV7-2; possibly TRBD1 for D (6 bases). The CDR3 loop spans 13 amino acids. Between the trimmed V and J ends, which lost 2 bases and 6 bases, there was a span of 10 bases. Germline lookup yields CDR1 SGHTA and CDR2 FQGNSA. The CDR3 spells CASSLNRDHGYTF. For the CDR3, the DNA is TGTGCCAGCAGCTTAAACAGGGACCATGGCTACACCTTC.

CDR3 residues: CASSQDSDWTSPNYGYTF. DNA of the CDR3: TGTGCCAGCAGCCAAGATTCCGATTGGACTTCCCCTAACTATGGCTACACCTTC. The J gene is TRBJ1-2, the V gene TRBV3-1; D not certain. The CDR3 extends over 18 amino acids. Per the germline V gene, CDR1 is LGHDT and CDR2 is YNNKEL (reference sequence). Trimming shortened V by 0 bases and J by 0 bases, and 17 bases separated the two germline ends.

The chain combines TRBV6-2 or TRBV6-3 with TRBJ1-2; no firm D call. V was clipped by 2 bases and J by 4 bases, with 5 bases between them. Germline assignment: CDR1 MNHEY and CDR2 SVGEGT. The CDR3 length is 12 residues. The CDR3 loop reads CASSYLSYGYTF. CDR3 sequence (DNA): TGTGCCAGCAGTTACCTGTCCTATGGCTACACCTTC.

This clonotype was counted at least ten times. This is likely a read error, given that the CDR3 carries no conserved phenylalanine or tryptophan at its end. DNA for the CDR3: TGTGCCAGCAGTTTTGCAGTTTCCACCTACGAGCAGTACCTC. This gives the protein CASSFAVSTYEQYL. The rearrangement links TRBV12-3 or TRBV12-4 to TRBJ2-7; D not certain. Trimming pared 3 bases from V and 2 bases from J, leaving 11 bases between. The CDR3 extends over 14 amino acids.